The 28 T cell receptor beta chains below come from one sample, sequenced in a study of blood T cell repertoires in COVID-19. Generated by immunoSEQ multiplex PCR, the TCRdb table keeps only in-frame clones and is missing some. The sample lists roughly 70,000 clones, about 86% occurring once. The sequencing sample was made of peripheral blood. The receptors derive from a human donor in a cohort sampled during active COVID-19.

CDR3 in amino acids: CASSFGQRGTEAFF. CDR3 DNA: TGCGCCAGCAGCTTCGGACAGCGGGGCACTGAAGCTTTCTTT. The chain employs TRBV5-1 and TRBJ1-1, with D tentatively TRBD1 (6 bases). The CDR3 runs 14 residues. The germline gives CDR1 SGHRS, CDR2 YFSETQ. V was trimmed by 2 bases and J by 4 bases, leaving 12 bases between them.

This clone was observed a few times. The V gene is TRBV7-6, the J gene TRBJ2-3; 7 bases are a match to TRBD2. There are 18 residues in the CDR3. J was trimmed by 2 bases and V by 4 bases; bases with no gene match: 15. CDR1 is SGHVS, CDR2 FNYEAQ, per germline. The CDR3 DNA is TGTGCCAGCAGCTCCCAACAAAGGGGAGGGACTCTCACAGATACGCAGTATTTT. Translation: CASSSQQRGGTLTDTQYF.

V gene TRBV2 combines with J gene TRBJ2-1; 8 bases are a match to TRBD2. Germline loops: CDR1 SNHLY, CDR2 FYNNEI. This CDR3 spans 12 amino acids. CDR3 loop: CPVGGGYNEQFF. The CDR3 nucleotides are TGTCCCGTCGGGGGGGGGTACAATGAGCAGTTCTTC.

The CDR3 region is CATSSQGSFDPQHF. In DNA, the CDR3 is TGTGCCACCAGTTCTCAGGGTTCTTTTGATCCCCAGCATTTT. The chain couples TRBV15 to TRBJ1-5; weak D call: TRBD1 (5 bases). The germline CDR1 and CDR2 sequences are LNHNV and YYDKDF (reference sequence). The CDR3 contains 14 residues. The V and J ends lost 6 bases and 10 bases respectively, with 19 bases between them.

The chain's CDR3 is CASSLNPDSDGYTF. DNA of the CDR3: TGCGCCAGCAGCTTGAACCCGGACAGCGATGGCTACACCTTC. V usage is TRBV5-1 and J usage is TRBJ1-2; maybe TRBD1 (6 bases). The CDR3 is 14 residues long. Germline V lookup: CDR1 SGHRS, CDR2 YFSETQ. V shed 1 base and J shed 6 bases, with 13 bases lying between them.

The chain combines TRBV7-9 with TRBJ1-2; no clear D gene. This CDR3 region has 15 residues. V lost 3 bases and J lost 0, with 11 bases in between. Per germline, CDR1 SEHNR and CDR2 FQNEAQ (reference sequence). The CDR3 nucleotides are TGTGCCAGCAGCTTTAGTCGATTAGCTAACTATGGCTACACCTTC. It specifies CASSFSRLANYGYTF.

The V gene is TRBV6-2 or TRBV6-3, the J gene TRBJ2-7; a weak D match, TRBD2 (6 bases). Trimming cost V 2 bases and J 2 bases, with 13 bases left between them. CDR1 is MNHEY, CDR2 SVGEGT, per germline. This CDR3 contains 15 residues. This CDR3 is CASSYRRVRTYEQYF. CDR3 DNA: TGTGCCAGCAGTTACAGGAGGGTTAGGACCTACGAGCAGTACTTC.

The CDR3 region is CASRGRGGRYNEQFF. DNA of the CDR3: TGTGCCAGCAGGGGCCGGGGGGGACGATACAATGAGCAGTTCTTC. This sequence joins TRBV7-2 and TRBJ2-1, with 8 positions matching TRBD2. The CDR3 consists of 15 residues. Germline lookup yields CDR1 SGHTA and CDR2 FQGNSA. V lost 6 bases and J lost 4; bases outside the gene matches: 8.

CDR3: CASSKAGDSASNQPQHF. Here the CDR3 DNA reads TGTGCCAGCAGCAAAGCGGGGGACAGCGCTAGCAATCAGCCCCAGCATTTT. The chain recombines TRBV21-1 with TRBJ1-5; no check of the table's D call, TRBD1, against the DNA was made. TRBV21-1 is designated a pseudogene. This CDR3 has 17 residues.

The chain carries TRBV27 and TRBJ2-5, with D unresolved. Germline CDR1 MNHEY, CDR2 SMNVEV (reference sequence). The CDR3 covers 13 residues. V lost 5 bases and J 1 base, leaving 8 bases between the germline ends. The CDR3 sequence: CASSPQVQETQYF. The CDR3 nucleotides read TGTGCCAGCAGTCCCCAGGTCCAAGAGACCCAGTACTTC.

This clone has just one count. The V and J genes are TRBV24-1 and TRBJ1-2; 8 bases are a match to TRBD1. In germline, CDR1 is KGHDR, CDR2 SFDVKD. The trim removed 4 bases at V and 8 bases at J, leaving 5 bases unmatched. The CDR3 runs to 13 residues. The CDR3 DNA is TGTGCCACCAGTGAATCAGGGGGCGGGGGCTACACCTTC. It encodes CATSESGGGGYTF.

The rearrangement joins TRBV9 to TRBJ2-2, with a possible D match to TRBD1 (5 bases). The CDR3 consists of 14 residues. CDR1 is SGDLS and CDR2 is YYNGEE in the germline V gene. V was pared by 3 bases and J by 6 bases, with 12 bases between. The CDR3 is CASSGRAYAGELFF. The CDR3 DNA reads TGTGCCAGCAGCGGCAGGGCGTACGCCGGGGAGCTGTTTTTT.

This clone was seen only a few times. The genes are TRBV5-3 and TRBJ1-6, with D possibly matching TRBD1 (6 bases). TRBV5-3 is placed among ORFs of uncertain function. This CDR3 contains 15 residues. The V end lost 7 bases, the J end lost 5 bases, and 16 bases lay between the germline ends. The CDR3 nucleotides are TGTGCCAGACCTATCCGGGACACCAATAATTCACCCCTCCACTTT. Protein: CARPIRDTNNSPLHF.

This rearrangement joins TRBV3-1 (or the pseudogene TRBV3-2) to TRBJ2-5, with TRBD1 identical over 7 bases. V was clipped by 1 base and J by 1 base; unmatched bases: 9. The CDR3 contains 17 residues. Germline V gene sequence: CDR1 LGHDT, CDR2 YNNKEL (reference sequence). The DNA of the CDR3 is TGTGCCAGCAGCCAAGTGATGGACAGGACCCTCCAAGAGACCCAGTACTTC. Encoded protein: CASSQVMDRTLQETQYF.

The chain combines TRBV3-1 (or the pseudogene TRBV3-2) with TRBJ1-3, with TRBD1 identical over 10 bases. CDR1 is LGHDT, CDR2 YNNKEL, per germline (reference sequence). The length of the CDR3 is 15 residues. V dropped 3 bases and J dropped 2; count of bases not matched to a gene: 1. In DNA, the CDR3 is TGTGCCAGCAGCCAGACAGGGGGCGCTGGAAACACCATATATTTT. It specifies CASSQTGGAGNTIYF.

The J gene is TRBJ2-1, the V gene TRBV18; 8 bases map to TRBD2. V dropped 4 bases and J dropped 10; count of bases not matched to a gene: 9. The CDR3 length is 14 residues. CDR1 KGHSH and CDR2 LQKENI come from the germline V gene. CDR3 protein: CASSRARGGLEQFF. The CDR3 bases are TGTGCCAGCTCACGAGCCCGGGGGGGGCTAGAGCAGTTCTTC. The full variable domain, rest sourced from reference TRBV18 and TRBJ2-1, is NAGVMQNPRHLVRRRGQEARLRCSPMKGHSHVYWYRQLPEEGLKFMVYLQKENIIDESGMPKERFSAEFPKEGPSILRIQQVVRGDSAAYFCASSRARGGLEQFFGPGTRLTVL.

The rearrangement joins TRBV7-3 to TRBJ2-3, with TRBD2 identical over 8 bases. The germline V gene has CDR1 SGHTA and CDR2 FQGTGA. The CDR3 totals 15 residues. With V trimmed by 4 bases and J by 2 bases, 5 bases remained unmatched. The CDR3 loop is CASSYTGGSTDTQYF. In nucleotides, the CDR3 is TGTGCCAGCAGCTATACGGGGGGGTCCACAGATACGCAGTATTTT.

This clone showed up many times. The chain combines TRBV19 with TRBJ2-1, with TRBD1 as a possible D gene (5 bases). With 5 bases removed from V and 10 bases from J, the gap between germline ends came to 12 bases. The CDR3 is 12 residues long. Per the germline V gene, CDR1 is LNHDA and CDR2 is SQIVND (reference sequence). The CDR3 spells CASSARVGEQFF. In DNA form, the CDR3 reads TGTGCCAGTAGTGCCAGGGTAGGGGAGCAGTTCTTC.

The chain is built from TRBV7-2 and TRBJ1-2; D is possibly TRBD1 (5 bases). CDR1 is SGHTA and CDR2 is FQGNSA in the germline V gene. The CDR3 extends over 16 amino acids. Trimming removed 1 base at V and 0 bases at J, with 12 bases between. As DNA, the CDR3 is TGTGCCAGCAGCTTAGTAGGTGGGGGGGCTAACTATGGCTACACCTTC. It encodes CASSLVGGGANYGYTF.

The rearrangement uses TRBV13 and TRBJ2-3; D ambiguous. Germline V gives CDR1 PRHDT, CDR2 FYEKMQ (reference sequence). The germline V and J ends were trimmed by 0 bases and 5 bases, with 3 bases remaining between them. The CDR3 has 12 amino acids. The CDR3 is CASSLGRDTQYF. The CDR3 DNA sequence: TGTGCCAGCAGCTTAGGGAGAGATACGCAGTATTTT.

This chain uses TRBV7-3 with TRBJ2-5; maybe TRBD1 (7 bases). Trimming cost V 2 bases and J 5 bases, with 18 bases left between them. CDR1 is SGHTA, CDR2 FQGTGA, per germline. The CDR3 covers 16 residues. Here the CDR3 reads CASSLYGGGLRETQYF. CDR3 nucleotides: TGTGCCAGCAGCTTATACGGAGGGGGCTTGAGGGAGACCCAGTACTTC.

The chain recombines TRBV6-5 with TRBJ2-7; unclear D gene. Trimming took 0 bases from V and 7 from J, leaving 13 bases between them. CDR3 length: 14 residues. Germline V CDR1 and CDR2: MNHEY, SVGAGI. The CDR3 loop reads CASSYSGGATEQYF. The CDR3 DNA reads TGTGCCAGCAGTTACTCTGGCGGTGCAACTGAGCAGTACTTC.

The chain has TRBV27 and TRBJ1-6, with 7 nucleotides matching TRBD1. Per the germline V gene, CDR1 is MNHEY and CDR2 is SMNVEV (reference sequence). Trimming removed 6 bases from V and 7 bases from J; junction bases left unmatched: 15. The CDR3 consists of 17 residues. The chain's CDR3 is CASSLRIEQGQNSPLHF. CDR3 DNA: TGTGCCAGCAGCTTGAGGATAGAACAGGGGCAGAATTCACCCCTCCACTTT.

The V and J genes are TRBV2 and TRBJ1-1, with a weak D call TRBD1 (5 bases). V lost 3 bases to trimming and J lost 1 base, with 15 bases between them. The germline CDR1 and CDR2 sequences are SNHLY and FYNNEI. The CDR3 contains 16 residues. CDR3 bases: TGTGCCAGCAGTGACGGGGGAACTTGGGCGAACACTGAAGCTTTCTTT. Protein: CASSDGGTWANTEAFF.

The rearrangement links TRBV6-5 to TRBJ1-5, with D hard to call. Germline loops: CDR1 MNHEY, CDR2 SVGAGI. The CDR3 is 13 residues long. Trimming removed 6 bases from V and 4 bases from J, with 10 bases in between. The CDR3 coding sequence is TGTGCCAGCAGAGGAGGTTGGAATCAGCCCCAGCATTTT. Translating gives CASRGGWNQPQHF.

The J gene is TRBJ2-7, the V gene TRBV15; 8 positions match TRBD2. Germline V CDR1 and CDR2: LNHNV, YYDKDF (reference sequence). CDR3 length: 15 amino acids. J was trimmed by 4 bases and V by 2 bases; bases with no gene match: 7. CDR3 DNA sequence: TGTGCCACCAGCAGATCCGTAGCGGGGAGGTACGAGCAGTACTTC. This encodes CATSRSVAGRYEQYF.

This chain links TRBV5-5 with TRBJ2-4; D might be TRBD2 (7 bases). CDR1 and CDR2 (germline): SGHKS, YYEKEE (reference sequence). This CDR3 is built from 14 residues. V was clipped by 10 bases and J by 1 base, with 15 bases between them. The DNA for the CDR3 is TGTGCCTCGGGGGCGGGGGCCGCCAAAAACATTCAGTACTTC. Translating it yields CASGAGAAKNIQYF.

This clone was observed a handful of times. The chain couples TRBV5-1 to TRBJ2-6, with D uncertain. Germline CDR1 reads SGHRS; CDR2 reads YFSETQ. V gave up 7 bases and J gave up 2 bases, with 7 bases separating them. The CDR3 has 13 residues. This CDR3 is CASLEAGANVLTF. In nucleotides, the CDR3 is TGCGCCAGCCTAGAGGCTGGGGCCAACGTCCTGACTTTC.